One and the same sample provided the 29 T cell receptor beta chains below, sequenced in a study of CD8+ T cells in alopecia areata. It was cDNA, reverse transcribed from extracted RNA, that served as the sequencing template. Here immunoSEQ multiplex PCR was the method, and the copy in TCRdb shows in-frame clones only, minus some. The sample records some 200,000 clones, roughly 50% being singletons. Treatment denoted: oral pan-JAK inhibitor, 5-10 mg twice daily. The material sequenced was CD4+ T cells sorted from blood, taken at week 24, from a patient treated with tofacitinib. The receptor source for this set is a human donor with alopecia areata.

The chain has TRBV29-1 and TRBJ1-2; tentative D call: TRBD1 (5 bases). The CDR3 contains 14 residues. CDR1 and CDR2 (germline): SQVTM, ANQGSEA. Deletions cut 3 bases from V and 5 bases from J, with 16 bases between. For the CDR3, the DNA is TGCAGCGTTGACTTAGGACAACGGCCTTATGGCTACACCTTC. Its translation: CSVDLGQRPYGYTF.

This chain connects TRBV30 to TRBJ1-2, with 7 bases fitting TRBD1. CDR1 and CDR2 from the germline V gene are GTSNPN and SVGIG (reference sequence). The J segment lost 4 bases and the V segment lost 2 bases, leaving 7 bases of the junction unmatched. The CDR3 totals 14 residues. The chain's CDR3 is CAWSPGDSVYGYTF. The CDR3 nucleotides read TGTGCCTGGAGTCCAGGGGACAGCGTCTATGGCTACACCTTC.

The chain uses TRBV4-2 and TRBJ2-1, with TRBD2 matching 12 bases. V lost 4 bases to trimming and J lost 6 bases; unmatched junction nucleotides: 7. Germline CDR1 and CDR2: LGHNA and YNFKEQ. CDR3 length equals 16 residues. As DNA, the CDR3 is TGTGCCAGCAGCCTCGAGCTAGCGGGGGGGTTCAATGAGCAGTTCTTC. As protein: CASSLELAGGFNEQFF.

The chain couples TRBV27 to TRBJ2-3; 13 bases line up with TRBD2. V dropped 2 bases and J dropped 4; count of bases not matched to a gene: 9. The CDR3 has 18 residues. Germline CDR1 and CDR2: MNHEY and SMNVEV (reference sequence). DNA of the CDR3: TGTGCCAGCAGTTTAAAGGGACTAGCGGGGTTCAGGGCAGATACGCAGTATTTT. It specifies CASSLKGLAGFRADTQYF.

The chain has TRBV2 and TRBJ2-3, with 9 bases aligning to TRBD2. The CDR3 runs to 15 residues. CDR1 is SNHLY and CDR2 is FYNNEI in the germline V gene. V shed 4 bases, J shed 4 bases, and the junction held 6 bases outside the gene matches. CDR3 in amino acids: CASSADSGSSDTQYF. Written as DNA, the CDR3 is TGTGCCAGCAGTGCTGATAGCGGGAGCTCAGATACGCAGTATTTT.

This clone was recorded a few times. The chain couples TRBV29-1 to TRBJ2-1, with 8 bases aligning to TRBD2. The CDR3 runs 16 residues. V gave up 0 bases and J gave up 2 bases; unmatched junction bases: 6. CDR1 and CDR2 (germline): SQVTM, ANQGSEA. CDR3 bases: TGCAGCGTTGAAGATCCCGGGGGGGATACCTACAATGAGCAGTTCTTC. Residues: CSVEDPGGDTYNEQFF.

The rearrangement uses TRBV5-6 and TRBJ2-5; possible D gene TRBD1, 6 bases. Per the germline V gene, CDR1 is SGHDT and CDR2 is YYEEEE. The CDR3 runs to 15 residues. Trimming removed 4 bases from V and 0 bases from J, with 13 bases in between. Here the CDR3 DNA reads TGTGCCAGCAGCCTCTACTACAGGGACCAAGAGACCCAGTACTTC. Encoded protein: CASSLYYRDQETQYF.

This clone was seen a handful of times. This chain joins TRBV29-1 and TRBJ2-5; the D is unclear. The CDR3 contains 14 residues. V lost 3 bases and J lost 2, with 13 bases in between. The germline V gene encodes CDR1 SQVTM and CDR2 ANQGSEA. The CDR3: CSVERSDKQETQYF. The CDR3 bases are TGCAGCGTTGAGAGGTCAGACAAACAAGAGACCCAGTACTTC.

The chain is built from TRBV25-1 and TRBJ2-5; D call uncertain. CDR3 length: 13 residues. CDR1 is MGHDK and CDR2 is SYGVNS in the germline V gene. Trimming cost V 3 bases and J 2 bases, with 7 bases left between them. The CDR3 DNA reads TGTGCCAGCAGTGATTCATGGCAAGAGACCCAGTACTTC. Protein: CASSDSWQETQYF.

The rearrangement links TRBV2 to TRBJ1-3; D gene uncertain. Germline lookup yields CDR1 SNHLY and CDR2 FYNNEI. This CDR3 has 15 amino acids. The V end was cut by 6 bases, the J end by 0 bases, with 12 bases between. The CDR3 DNA reads TGTGCCAGCAGCGGAACTTCGAACTCTGGAAACACCATATATTTT. This codes for CASSGTSNSGNTIYF.

By its share, this clone is medium-sized. The CDR3 coding sequence is TGTGCCAGCTCAAAGGGGGCCAAAAACATTCAGTACTTC. It is translated as CASSKGAKNIQYF. This rearrangement joins TRBV27 to TRBJ2-4, with D possibly being TRBD1 (5 bases). In germline, CDR1 is MNHEY, CDR2 SMNVEV (reference sequence). The V and J ends lost 8 bases and 1 base respectively, with 9 bases between them. This CDR3 comprises 13 residues.

This rearrangement joins TRBV25-1 to TRBJ2-7, with a tentative D call TRBD1 (6 bases). Per the germline V gene, CDR1 is MGHDK and CDR2 is SYGVNS. V lost 3 bases and J lost 2, with 11 bases in between. This CDR3 has 14 residues. CDR3 amino acids: CASSEARDTYEQYF. The CDR3, as DNA: TGTGCCAGCAGTGAGGCACGGGACACCTACGAGCAGTACTTC.

The rearrangement joins TRBV7-2 to TRBJ2-2; D unclear. The CDR3 loop spans 14 amino acids. Germline assignment: CDR1 SGHTA and CDR2 FQGNSA. Trimming shortened V by 0 bases and J by 6 bases, and 8 bases separated the two germline ends. Written as DNA, the CDR3 is TGTGCCAGCAGCTTAGCTGCCGTCCCCGGGGAGCTGTTTTTT. This translates into CASSLAAVPGELFF.

This clone showed up just once. The chain uses TRBV5-4 and TRBJ2-7, with D tentatively TRBD1 (6 bases). Germline CDR1 SGHNT, CDR2 YYREEE (reference sequence). Between the trimmed V and J ends, which lost 4 bases and 0 bases, there was a span of 11 bases. There are 14 residues in the CDR3. The CDR3: CASSPWTDSYEQYF. CDR3 DNA: TGTGCCAGCAGCCCGTGGACAGACTCCTACGAGCAGTACTTC.

The rearrangement links TRBV30 to TRBJ1-2; the match to TRBD1 covers 10 bases. CDR1 and CDR2 (germline): GTSNPN, SVGIG (reference sequence). The V segment lost 2 bases and the J segment 6 bases; nucleotides outside the gene matches: 3. The CDR3 is made up of 13 amino acids. The CDR3 reads CAWSQDRGDGYTF. CDR3 nucleotide sequence: TGTGCCTGGAGTCAGGACAGGGGGGATGGCTACACCTTC. Based on the CDR3 plus reference TRBV30 and TRBJ1-2, the full variable domain is SQTIHQWPATLVQPVGSPLSLECTVEGTSNPNLYWYRQAAGRGLQLLFYSVGIGQISSEVPQNLSASRPQDRQFILSSKKLLLSDSGFYLCAWSQDRGDGYTFGSGTRLTVV.

This chain uses TRBV6-1 with TRBJ2-7; TRBD1 matches 9 bases. This CDR3 comprises 13 residues. Unmatched junction bases numbered 1, after V lost 5 bases and J lost 2 bases. Germline lookup yields CDR1 MNHNS and CDR2 SASEGT. CDR3 bases: TGTGCCAGCAGTCGGGACAGGGCCTACGAGCAGTACTTC. Translation: CASSRDRAYEQYF.

About this clone: Additional DNA sequences in this sample encode the identical CDR3. The chain combines TRBV30 with TRBJ1-5; 9 bases map to TRBD1. The V and J ends lost 1 base and 7 bases, in that order; junction bases with no gene match: 2. Looked up from germline, CDR1 is GTSNPN and CDR2 is SVGIG (reference sequence). There are 13 residues in the CDR3. The CDR3 protein is CAWSEGQGQPQHF. For the CDR3, the DNA is TGTGCCTGGAGTGAGGGACAGGGCCAGCCCCAGCATTTT.

This clone was detected once. J is TRBJ1-6 and V is TRBV7-2, with 7 bases that match TRBD1. The V gene's germline CDR1 is SGHTA and CDR2 FQGNSA. This CDR3 region has 15 residues. The V gene end was trimmed by 1 base and the J gene end by 6 bases; junction bases not matched to a gene: 3. DNA of the CDR3: TGTGCCAGCAGCTTAGAGGGACAGTCTAATTCACCCCTCCACTTT. It specifies CASSLEGQSNSPLHF.

This chain joins TRBV6-1 and TRBJ1-5; D is ambiguous. Trimming took off 2 bases at V and 4 bases at J, with 9 bases between the two ends. Germline-derived CDR1 and CDR2 are MNHNS and SASEGT. The CDR3 consists of 14 residues. CDR3 DNA sequence: TGTGCCAGCAGTGAATTTCGAGGGAATCAGCCCCAGCATTTT. It is translated as CASSEFRGNQPQHF.

The table lists this clone with a count of one. The CDR3: CASSGLGTGLRETQYF. The DNA of the CDR3 is TGTGCCAGCAGCGGCCTAGGGACAGGCCTCCGGGAGACCCAGTACTTC. The V call is TRBV5-4, the J call TRBJ2-5, with TRBD1 matching over 8 bases. The CDR3 length is 16 residues. V lost 4 bases to trimming and J lost 5 bases; unmatched junction nucleotides: 13. Germline V gene data show CDR1 as SGHNT and CDR2 as YYREEE (reference sequence).

For the CDR3, the DNA is TGTGCCAGCTCACCACAATACACTGAAGCTTTCTTT. Encoded protein: CASSPQYTEAFF. The rearrangement uses TRBV18 and TRBJ1-1; D is undetermined. In germline, CDR1 is KGHSH, CDR2 LQKENI. The CDR3 covers 12 residues. V lost 1 base and J lost 3, with 3 bases in between.

This rearrangement joins TRBV28 to TRBJ2-7; a possible D gene is TRBD1 (6 bases). V shed 1 base and J shed 0 bases, with 10 bases lying between them. CDR3 length equals 15 residues. In germline, CDR1 is MDHEN, CDR2 SYDVKM. CDR3 sequence reads: CASSLFETGSYEQYF. DNA of the CDR3: TGTGCCAGCAGTTTATTTGAGACAGGCTCCTACGAGCAGTACTTC.

In this sample, this clone turned up a few times. The chain uses TRBV5-1 and TRBJ2-3; TRBD1 agrees at 7 bases. This CDR3 region has 12 residues. CDR1 is SGHRS, CDR2 YFSETQ, per germline. The V segment lost 0 bases and the J segment 9 bases; nucleotides outside the gene matches: 1. CDR3 in DNA: TGCGCCAGCAGCTTGGAACAGGGGACGCAGTATTTT. It specifies CASSLEQGTQYF.

J is TRBJ2-3 and V is TRBV5-4, with TRBD1 as a possible D gene (5 bases). This CDR3 spans 13 amino acids. Between the trimmed V and J ends, which lost 2 bases and 4 bases, there was a span of 8 bases. CDR1 is SGHNT, CDR2 YYREEE, per germline (reference sequence). Here the CDR3 reads CASSLKGPDTQYF. CDR3 DNA: TGTGCCAGCAGCTTAAAGGGGCCAGATACGCAGTATTTT.

The CDR3 spells CATSRGNYGYTF. In DNA form, the CDR3 reads TGTGCCACAAGTCGGGGAAACTATGGCTACACCTTC. The chain links TRBV19 to TRBJ1-2; D remains unclear. The V gene's germline CDR1 is LNHDA and CDR2 SQIVND (reference sequence). V was trimmed by 10 bases and J by 2 bases, leaving 11 bases between them. There are 12 residues in the CDR3. Together with reference TRBV19 and TRBJ1-2, the CDR3 gives the full variable domain: DGGITQSPKYLFRKEGQNVTLSCEQNLNHDAMYWYRQDPGQGLRLIYYSQIVNDFQKGDIAEGYSVSREKKESFPLTVTSAQKNPTAFYLCATSRGNYGYTFGSGTRLTVV.

The rearrangement links TRBV7-9 to TRBJ2-5; 7 bases are shared with TRBD2. The CDR3 is 14 residues long. Germline V lookup: CDR1 SEHNR, CDR2 FQNEAQ (reference sequence). V dropped 8 bases and J dropped 5; count of bases not matched to a gene: 11. The CDR3 sequence is CASRMRLAGETQYF. Here the CDR3 DNA reads TGTGCCAGCCGCATGCGACTAGCAGGGGAGACCCAGTACTTC.

There are a few counts of this clone. This sample also contains other DNA sequences that code for the same CDR3. The chain joins TRBV15 to TRBJ2-7; no clear D gene. V lost 0 bases and J lost 1, with 4 bases in between. The CDR3 loop spans 13 amino acids. CDR1 and CDR2 (germline): LNHNV, YYDKDF (reference sequence). CDR3 sequence reads: CATSRERSYEQYF. CDR3 coding DNA: TGTGCCACCAGCAGAGAACGGTCCTACGAGCAGTACTTC.

This CDR3 reads CASSVAQTGYGYTF. DNA of the CDR3: TGTGCCAGCAGCGTAGCGCAGACAGGATATGGCTACACCTTC. This chain connects TRBV9 to TRBJ1-2; the D gene is possibly TRBD1 (6 bases). The germline V gene has CDR1 SGDLS and CDR2 YYNGEE. The CDR3 has 14 amino acids. Deletions cut 0 bases from V and 5 bases from J, with 11 bases between.

Written as DNA, the CDR3 is TGTGCCAGCAGCTTCGCCCCTTGGGGTGGACAGGAGGACAATCAGCCCCAGCATTTT. This translates into CASSFAPWGGQEDNQPQHF. The rearrangement joins TRBV7-9 to TRBJ1-5, with 7 bases fitting TRBD1. Germline V gives CDR1 SEHNR, CDR2 FQNEAQ (reference sequence). J was trimmed by 3 bases and V by 3 bases; bases with no gene match: 17. The CDR3 consists of 19 residues.